One and the same sample provided the 18 T cell receptor beta chains below, sequenced in a study of cytomegalovirus exposure and HLA in healthy donors. The PCR ran on 60 Vbeta and 13 Jbeta primers. TCRdb's copy holds only in-frame clones and misses some; the assay was immunoSEQ multiplex PCR. The top ten hold about 2% of the sample, which has about 140,000 clones, 70% to 80% seen once. Sequences were obtained from PBMCs. These receptors came from a woman aged 55-69 years in good health and CMV-seropositive.

V is TRBV5-1 and J is TRBJ2-1; 9 nucleotides match TRBD2. Trimming cost V 0 bases and J 5 bases; bases outside gene matches: 3. This CDR3 is built from 15 residues. Germline V gene lookup returns CDR1 SGHRS and CDR2 YFSETQ. This chain's CDR3 is CASSLVTSGNNEQFF. The CDR3 DNA follows: TGCGCCAGCAGCTTGGTGACTAGCGGTAACAATGAGCAGTTCTTC. Filled out from reference TRBV5-1 and TRBJ2-1, the complete variable domain reads KAGVTQTPRYLIKTRGQQVTLSCSPISGHRSVSWYQQTPGQGLQFLFEYFSETQRNKGNFPGRFSGRQFSNSRSEMNVSTLELGDSALYLCASSLVTSGNNEQFFGPGTRLTVL.

V and J are TRBV5-5 and TRBJ1-1; D possibly corresponds to TRBD1 (5 bases). The CDR3 length is 13 residues. From germline, CDR1 is SGHKS and CDR2 YYEKEE (reference sequence). With 4 bases removed from V and 5 bases from J, the gap between germline ends came to 12 bases. CDR3 in amino acids: CASSPRAGTEAFF. CDR3 coding DNA: TGTGCCAGCAGCCCCAGGGCGGGGACTGAAGCTTTCTTT.

CDR3 protein: CASSVDRGGQETQYF. In DNA form, the CDR3 reads TGTGCCAGCAGTGTGGACAGGGGAGGCCAAGAGACCCAGTACTTC. The chain is built from TRBV2 and TRBJ2-5; 9 nucleotides match TRBD1. The CDR3 extends over 15 amino acids. CDR1 and CDR2 (germline): SNHLY, FYNNEI. V shed 4 bases and J 1 base; nucleotides not matched to a gene: 4.

This sequence joins TRBV9 and TRBJ1-2; 10 nucleotides agree with TRBD1. The germline CDR1 and CDR2 sequences are SGDLS and YYNGEE. V shed 4 bases and J 5 bases; nucleotides not matched to a gene: 8. The CDR3 runs 15 residues. The CDR3 loop reads CASSPRTGGSYGYTF. The CDR3 DNA reads as TGTGCCAGCAGCCCAAGGACAGGGGGGAGTTATGGCTACACCTTC.

This clone was seen a handful of times. The chain carries TRBV10-3 and TRBJ2-1; TRBD1 aligns across 8 bases. V was clipped by 6 bases and J by 10 bases; unmatched bases: 2. The germline V gene encodes CDR1 ENHRY and CDR2 SYGVKD. The CDR3 loop spans 11 amino acids. The CDR3 loop is CAISRDREQFF. The CDR3 DNA is TGTGCCATCAGCCGGGACAGGGAGCAGTTCTTC.

This clone appeared a single time. This chain joins TRBV18 and TRBJ2-5, with a tentative D call TRBD2 (6 bases). V was shortened by 11 bases and J by 0 bases, with 13 bases between the two germline ends. CDR3 length: 13 residues. CDR1 is KGHSH, CDR2 LQKENI, per germline. CDR3 in DNA: TGTGCCGCGGGGCGGTCGTACCAAGAGACCCAGTACTTC. Translating gives CAAGRSYQETQYF.

The J gene is TRBJ2-1, the V gene TRBV9; the match to TRBD1 covers 10 bases. The V gene end was trimmed by 5 bases and the J gene end by 5 bases; junction bases not matched to a gene: 7. The CDR3 totals 15 residues. The germline gives CDR1 SGDLS, CDR2 YYNGEE. CDR3 in DNA: TGTGCCAGCAGTCCTACTGGGACAGGGGACAATGAGCAGTTCTTC. As protein: CASSPTGTGDNEQFF. Supplemented by reference TRBV9 and TRBJ2-1, the full variable domain reads DSGVTQTPKHLITATGQRVTLRCSPRSGDLSVYWYQQSLDQGLQFLIQYYNGEERAKGNILERFSAQQFPDLHSELNLSSLELGDSALYFCASSPTGTGDNEQFFGPGTRLTVL.

This sequence joins TRBV30 and TRBJ2-7; D perhaps matches TRBD2 (6 bases). This CDR3 contains 13 residues. The V end lost 1 base, the J end lost 3 bases, and 10 bases lay between the germline ends. Germline loops: CDR1 GTSNPN, CDR2 SVGIG (reference sequence). The CDR3 spells CAWSGDWNYEQYF. CDR3 bases: TGTGCCTGGAGTGGGGACTGGAACTACGAGCAGTACTTC.

V gene TRBV11-1 combines with J gene TRBJ1-1, with D unclear. The length of the CDR3 is 14 residues. Germline V CDR1 and CDR2: SGHAT, FQDESV (reference sequence). Between the trimmed V and J ends, which lost 5 bases and 1 base, there was a span of 11 bases. The CDR3 sequence: CASSRGSGNTEAFF. Written as DNA, the CDR3 is TGTGCCAGCAGCCGGGGATCCGGGAACACTGAAGCTTTCTTT.

The chain employs TRBV12-5 and TRBJ2-1; D remains unclear. From germline, CDR1 is LGHNT and CDR2 FRNRAP. CDR3 length: 12 residues. V lost 5 bases to trimming and J lost 8 bases, with 10 bases between them. For the CDR3, the DNA is TGTGCTAGTGGTGTTATTCTCCATGAGCAGTTCTTC. This codes for CASGVILHEQFF.

The table lists this clone with a few counts. Other DNA sequences within the sample encode an identical CDR3. The chain couples TRBV6-5 to TRBJ1-2, with TRBD1 matching over 7 bases. Germline loops: CDR1 MNHEY, CDR2 SVGAGI. This CDR3 comprises 14 residues. Trimming cost V 6 bases and J 0 bases; bases outside gene matches: 4. In DNA, the CDR3 is TGTGCCAGCAGCAAACAGGGGTCTAACTATGGCTACACCTTC. Its protein is CASSKQGSNYGYTF.

There are a few counts of this clone. The CDR3 sequence: CASSGSYGYTF. Written as DNA, the CDR3 is TGTGCCAGCAGTGGCTCTTATGGCTACACCTTC. The chain has TRBV7-2 and TRBJ1-2, with D unclear. Looked up from germline, CDR1 is SGHTA and CDR2 is FQGNSA. The CDR3 spans 11 residues. V was cut by 6 bases and J by 5 bases, with 7 bases left in between.

The chain recombines TRBV11-3 with TRBJ2-3, with D possibly being TRBD1 (6 bases). V was cut by 1 base and J by 7 bases, with 15 bases left in between. Germline CDR1 is SGHNT and CDR2 is YENEEA. The CDR3 sequence is 15 residues long. CDR3 sequence: CASSLARTGWHTQYF. CDR3 nucleotide sequence: TGTGCCAGCAGCTTAGCACGCACAGGGTGGCATACGCAGTATTTT.

The J gene is TRBJ2-2, the V gene TRBV2; 7 positions agree with TRBD2. The germline CDR1 and CDR2 sequences are SNHLY and FYNNEI. The junction had 4 bases not matched to a gene; V was cut back by 2 bases and J by 7 bases. CDR3 length equals 14 residues. The CDR3 sequence is CASSERDYIGELFF. The DNA of the CDR3 is TGTGCCAGCAGTGAAAGGGACTACATCGGGGAGCTGTTTTTT. The whole variable domain, remainder taken from reference TRBV2 and TRBJ2-2, is EPEVTQTPSHQVTQMGQEVILRCVPISNHLYFYWYRQILGQKVEFLVSFYNNEISEKSEIFDDQFSVERPDGSNFTLKIRSTKLEDSAMYFCASSERDYIGELFFGEGSRLTVL.

The rearrangement uses TRBV5-4 and TRBJ2-3, with D perhaps matching TRBD2 (6 bases). Looked up from germline, CDR1 is SGHNT and CDR2 is YYREEE (reference sequence). V was shortened by 0 bases and J by 0 bases, with 11 bases between the two germline ends. CDR3 length equals 16 residues. The CDR3 loop reads CASSLEGGISTDTQYF. The DNA for the CDR3 is TGTGCCAGCAGCTTGGAAGGCGGGATTAGCACAGATACGCAGTATTTT.

The CDR3 region has the DNA TGTGCCAGCAGTGACTCTTTTACAGGGTTCGACGGAAACACCATATATTTT. Translated: CASSDSFTGFDGNTIYF. The chain links TRBV6-4 to TRBJ1-3, with a tentative D call TRBD1 (6 bases). Germline-derived CDR1 and CDR2 are MRHNA and SNTAGT. Trimming removed 0 bases from V and 4 bases from J, with 16 bases in between. The CDR3 consists of 17 residues.

This clone was seen once. V gene TRBV7-9 combines with J gene TRBJ2-1; 7 bases are a match to TRBD1. The ends lost 5 bases at V and 4 bases at J; junction bases unmatched: 5. This CDR3 is 14 amino acids long. The germline gives CDR1 SEHNR, CDR2 FQNEAQ (reference sequence). The DNA for the CDR3 is TGTGCCAGCAGCCCAACGGGACAGTACAATGAGCAGTTCTTC. Its protein product is CASSPTGQYNEQFF.

This clone has just a few counts. CDR3 in DNA: TGTGCCAGCAAAGGGACAGTCTCCCAACTGTTTTTT. The encoded protein is CASKGTVSQLFF. The chain has TRBV6-6 and TRBJ1-4, with TRBD1 matching 7 bases. Germline V gene lookup returns CDR1 MNHNY and CDR2 SVGAGI (reference sequence). The CDR3 covers 12 residues. V lost 7 bases to trimming and J lost 12 bases; unmatched junction nucleotides: 8.